This TCR beta chain was profiled in a study of CD8+ T cells in alopecia areata. Sorting of PBMCs yielded the CD4+ and CD8+ T cells. This clone has more than one count but fewer than ten. Its antigen is unidentified. The authors extracted RNA and reverse transcribed it into cDNA as the sequencing template. Profiling relied on immunoSEQ multiplex PCR, and the TCRdb table lists in-frame clones only, not all of them. The table lists about 64,000 clones, around 44% of them singletons. Findings and caveats of the study: Scalp sequencing also captures normal skin's resident alphabeta T cells. More clonal than normal scalp was lesional scalp, particularly alopecia totalis/universalis.

V was pared by 3 bases and J by 7 bases, with 14 bases of the junction left unmatched. There are 17 residues in the CDR3. Germline lookup yields CDR1 SEHNR and CDR2 FQNEAQ (reference sequence). The source of this sequence is a human donor with alopecia areata. The sequenced sample was NKG2D-low CD8+ T cells sorted from blood. This chain joins TRBV7-9 and TRBJ2-2, with 7 bases identical to TRBD1. The CDR3 reads CASSFGPRRQGIGELFF. The DNA for the CDR3 is TGTGCCAGCAGCTTCGGCCCGAGGAGACAGGGAATCGGGGAGCTGTTTTTT. Combining the CDR3 with reference TRBV7-9 and TRBJ2-2 gives the whole variable domain DTGVSQNPRHKITKRGQNVTFRCDPISEHNRLYWYRQTLGQGPEFLTYFQNEAQLEKSRLLSDRFSAERPKGSFSTLEIQRTEQGDSAMYLCASSFGPRRQGIGELFFGEGSRLTVL.